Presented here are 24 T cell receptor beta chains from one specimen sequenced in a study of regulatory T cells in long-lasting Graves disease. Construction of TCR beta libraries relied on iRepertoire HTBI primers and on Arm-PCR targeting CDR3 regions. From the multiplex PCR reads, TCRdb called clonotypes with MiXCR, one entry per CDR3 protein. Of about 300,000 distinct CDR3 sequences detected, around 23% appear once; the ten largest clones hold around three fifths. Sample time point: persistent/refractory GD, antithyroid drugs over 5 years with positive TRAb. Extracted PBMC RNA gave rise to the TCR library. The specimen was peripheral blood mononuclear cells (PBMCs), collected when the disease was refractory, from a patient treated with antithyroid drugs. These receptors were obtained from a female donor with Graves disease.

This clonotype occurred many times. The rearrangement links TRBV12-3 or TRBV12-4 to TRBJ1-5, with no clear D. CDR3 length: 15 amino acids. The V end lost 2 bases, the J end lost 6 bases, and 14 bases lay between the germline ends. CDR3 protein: CASSLWSQGIQPQHF. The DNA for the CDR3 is TGTGCCAGCAGTTTATGGTCGCAAGGGATTCAGCCCCAGCATTTT.

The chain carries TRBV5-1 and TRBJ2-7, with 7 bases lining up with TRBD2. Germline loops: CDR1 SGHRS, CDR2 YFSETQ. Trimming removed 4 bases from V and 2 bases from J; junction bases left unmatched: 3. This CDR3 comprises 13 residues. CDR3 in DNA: TGCGCCAGCAGCGCGGGACTAACCTACGAGCAGTACTTC. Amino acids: CASSAGLTYEQYF.

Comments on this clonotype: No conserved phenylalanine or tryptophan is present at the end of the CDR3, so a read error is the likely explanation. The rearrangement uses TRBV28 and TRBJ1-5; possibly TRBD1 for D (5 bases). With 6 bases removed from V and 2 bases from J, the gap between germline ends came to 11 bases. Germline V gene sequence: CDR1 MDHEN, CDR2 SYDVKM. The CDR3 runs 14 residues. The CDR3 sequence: CASSNGGGNQPQHS. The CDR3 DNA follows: TGTGCCAGCAGCAATGGGGGAGGCAATCAGCCCCAGCATTCT.

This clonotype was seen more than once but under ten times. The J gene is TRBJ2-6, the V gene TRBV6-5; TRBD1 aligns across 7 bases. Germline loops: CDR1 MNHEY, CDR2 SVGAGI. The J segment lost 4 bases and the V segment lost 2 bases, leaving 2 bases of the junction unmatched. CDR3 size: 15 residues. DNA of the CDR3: TGTGCCAGCAGTTACAAGGGGGCCGGGGCCAACGTCCTGACTTTC. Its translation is CASSYKGAGANVLTF.

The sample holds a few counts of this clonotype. CDR3 residues: CASSNRDTYEQYF. Here the CDR3 DNA reads TGTGCCAGCAGCAACAGGGATACCTACGAGCAGTACTTC. This chain links TRBV7-9 with TRBJ2-7, with D possibly being TRBD1 (6 bases). The CDR3 length is 13 residues. V lost 5 bases and J lost 2, with 10 bases in between. CDR1 SEHNR and CDR2 FQNEAQ come from the germline V gene (reference sequence).

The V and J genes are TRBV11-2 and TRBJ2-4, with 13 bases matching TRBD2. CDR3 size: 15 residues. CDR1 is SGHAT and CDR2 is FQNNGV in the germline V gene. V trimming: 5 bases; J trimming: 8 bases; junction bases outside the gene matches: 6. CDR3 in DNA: TGTGCCAGCAGCGTGGGACTAGCGGGATGGGACATTCAGTACTTC. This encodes CASSVGLAGWDIQYF.

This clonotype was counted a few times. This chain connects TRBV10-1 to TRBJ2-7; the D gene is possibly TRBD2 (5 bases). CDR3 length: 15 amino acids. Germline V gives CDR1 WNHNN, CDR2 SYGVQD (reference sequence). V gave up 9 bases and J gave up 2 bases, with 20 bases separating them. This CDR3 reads CARAITKRTPYEQYF. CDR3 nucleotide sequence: TGCGCCAGAGCAATAACGAAGCGGACCCCCTACGAGCAGTACTTC.

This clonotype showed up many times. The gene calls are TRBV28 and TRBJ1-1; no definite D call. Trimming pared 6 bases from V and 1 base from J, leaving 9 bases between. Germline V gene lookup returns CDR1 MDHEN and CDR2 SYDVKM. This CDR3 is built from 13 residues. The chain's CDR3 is CASSQDGNTEAFF. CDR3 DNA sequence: TGTGCCAGCAGCCAGGACGGGAACACTGAAGCTTTCTTT.

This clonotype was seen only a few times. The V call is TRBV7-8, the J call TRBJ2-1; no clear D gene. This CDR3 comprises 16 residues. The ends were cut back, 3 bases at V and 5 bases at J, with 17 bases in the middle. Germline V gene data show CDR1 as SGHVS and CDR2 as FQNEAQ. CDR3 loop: CASSFWGTGAHNEQFF. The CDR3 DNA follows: TGTGCCAGCAGCTTTTGGGGAACTGGAGCACACAATGAGCAGTTCTTC.

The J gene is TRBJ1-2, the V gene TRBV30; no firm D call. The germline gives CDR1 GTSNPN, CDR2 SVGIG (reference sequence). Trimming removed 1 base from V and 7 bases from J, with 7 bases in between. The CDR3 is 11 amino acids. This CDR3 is CAWSDGGGYTF. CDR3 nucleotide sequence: TGTGCCTGGAGTGATGGAGGTGGCTACACCTTC.

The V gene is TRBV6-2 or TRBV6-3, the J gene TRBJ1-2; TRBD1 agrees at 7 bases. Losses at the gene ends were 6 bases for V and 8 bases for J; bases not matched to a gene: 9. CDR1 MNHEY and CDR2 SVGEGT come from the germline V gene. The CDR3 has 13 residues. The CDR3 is CASSREGARGYTF. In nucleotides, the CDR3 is TGTGCCAGCAGCAGGGAGGGGGCGCGCGGCTACACCTTC.

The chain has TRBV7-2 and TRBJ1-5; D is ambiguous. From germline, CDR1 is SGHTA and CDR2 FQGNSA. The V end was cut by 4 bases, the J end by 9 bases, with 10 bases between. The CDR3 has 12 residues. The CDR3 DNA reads TGTGCCAGCAGCTCCATTGGGTCGCCCCAGCATTTT. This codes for CASSSIGSPQHF.

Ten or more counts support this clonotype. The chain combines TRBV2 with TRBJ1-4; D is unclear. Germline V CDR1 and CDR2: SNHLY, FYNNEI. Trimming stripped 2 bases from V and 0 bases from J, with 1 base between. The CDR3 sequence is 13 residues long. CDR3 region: CASSESTNEKLFF. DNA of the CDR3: TGTGCCAGCAGTGAATCAACTAATGAAAAACTGTTTTTT.

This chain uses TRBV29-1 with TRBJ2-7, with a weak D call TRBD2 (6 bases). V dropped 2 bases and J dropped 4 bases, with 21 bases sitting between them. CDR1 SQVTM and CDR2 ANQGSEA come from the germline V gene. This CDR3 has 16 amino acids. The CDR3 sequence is CSVETSGTGEVYEQYF. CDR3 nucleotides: TGCAGCGTTGAAACATCCGGGACGGGAGAGGTGTACGAGCAGTACTTC.

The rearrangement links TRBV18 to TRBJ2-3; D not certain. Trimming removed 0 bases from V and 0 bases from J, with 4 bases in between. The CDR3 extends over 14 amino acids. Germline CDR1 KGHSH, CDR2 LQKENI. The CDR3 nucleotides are TGTGCCAGCTCACCACCGGGCAGCACAGATACGCAGTATTTT. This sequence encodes CASSPPGSTDTQYF.

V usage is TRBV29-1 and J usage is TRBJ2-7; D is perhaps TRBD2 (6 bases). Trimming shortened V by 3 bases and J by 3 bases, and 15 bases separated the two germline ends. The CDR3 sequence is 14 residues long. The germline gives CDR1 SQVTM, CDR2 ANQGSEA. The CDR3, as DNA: TGCAGCGTTGAGGTCCGGGAGAAAGGCTACGAGCAGTACTTC. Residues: CSVEVREKGYEQYF.

The CDR3 region has the DNA TGCGCCAGCAGCCAAGATCGTCAGGGATATGAAGCTTTCTTT. The encoded protein is CASSQDRQGYEAFF. The chain has TRBV4-1 and TRBJ1-1; D perhaps matches TRBD1 (5 bases). Germline-derived CDR1 and CDR2 are MGHRA and YSYEKL. This CDR3 comprises 14 residues. Trimming stripped 0 bases from V and 7 bases from J, with 12 bases between.

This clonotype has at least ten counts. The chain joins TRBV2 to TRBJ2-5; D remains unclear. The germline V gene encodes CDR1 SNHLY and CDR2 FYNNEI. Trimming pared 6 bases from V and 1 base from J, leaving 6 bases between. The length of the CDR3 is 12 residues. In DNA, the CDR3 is TGTGCCAGCAGCCCCCTCCAAGAGACCCAGTACTTC. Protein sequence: CASSPLQETQYF.

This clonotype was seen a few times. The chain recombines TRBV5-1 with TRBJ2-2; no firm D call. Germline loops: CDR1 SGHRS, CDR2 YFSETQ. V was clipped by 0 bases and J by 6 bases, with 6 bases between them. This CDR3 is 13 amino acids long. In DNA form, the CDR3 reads TGCGCCAGCAGCTTGGAGGTGGCCGGGGAGCTGTTTTTT. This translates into CASSLEVAGELFF.

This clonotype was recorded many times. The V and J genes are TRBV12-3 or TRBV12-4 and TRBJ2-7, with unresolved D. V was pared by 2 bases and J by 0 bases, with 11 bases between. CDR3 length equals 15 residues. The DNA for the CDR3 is TGTGCCAGCAGTTTAAGTGCGTTGAGCTCCTACGAGCAGTACTTC. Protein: CASSLSALSSYEQYF.

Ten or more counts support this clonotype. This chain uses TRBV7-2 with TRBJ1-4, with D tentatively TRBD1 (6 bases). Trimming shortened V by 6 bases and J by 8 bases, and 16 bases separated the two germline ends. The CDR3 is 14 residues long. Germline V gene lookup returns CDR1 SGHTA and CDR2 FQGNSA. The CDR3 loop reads CASSFQGRGEKLFF. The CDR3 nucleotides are TGTGCCAGCAGTTTTCAGGGGAGGGGCGAAAAACTGTTTTTT.

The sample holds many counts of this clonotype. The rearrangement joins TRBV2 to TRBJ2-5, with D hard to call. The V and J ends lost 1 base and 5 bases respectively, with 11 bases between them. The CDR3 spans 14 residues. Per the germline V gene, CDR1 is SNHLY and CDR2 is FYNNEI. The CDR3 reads CASSEGELRETQYF. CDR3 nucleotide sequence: TGTGCCAGCAGTGAAGGGGAACTCCGGGAGACCCAGTACTTC.

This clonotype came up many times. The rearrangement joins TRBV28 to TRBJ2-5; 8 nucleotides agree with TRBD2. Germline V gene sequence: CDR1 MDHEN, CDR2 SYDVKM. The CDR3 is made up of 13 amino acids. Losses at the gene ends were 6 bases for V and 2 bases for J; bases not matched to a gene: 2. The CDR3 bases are TGTGCCAGCAGAGGACTAGCTCAAGAGACCCAGTACTTC. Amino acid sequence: CASRGLAQETQYF.

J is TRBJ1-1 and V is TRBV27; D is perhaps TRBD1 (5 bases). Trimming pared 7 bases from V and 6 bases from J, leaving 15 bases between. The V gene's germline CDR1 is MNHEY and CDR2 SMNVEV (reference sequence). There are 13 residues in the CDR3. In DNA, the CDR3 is TGTGCCAGCACCTCTCGTACCAGGGCTGAAGCTTTCTTT. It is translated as CASTSRTRAEAFF.